These T cell receptor beta chains were read from a single sample in a study of blood T cells in healthy people across ages. TCRdb reprocessed the 5' RACE reads with MiXCR, giving one entry per CDR3 protein. The table records approximately 730,000 distinct CDR3 sequences, 40% to 45% of them present only once. Sequenced input: blood. The origin of the receptors is a woman aged 55-70 years in good health. Both conserved end residues are part of each CDR3. The size field is filled for only some rows; it gives once, few, many or a size class.

CDR3 length: 14; V gene: TRBV27; clone size: once; J gene: TRBJ2-2; CDR3 protein: CASKQGALSGELFF
CDR3 length: 14; V gene: TRBV7-3; clone size: .; J gene: TRBJ2-2; CDR3 protein: CASSLSHATGELFF
CDR3 length: 12; V gene: TRBV20-1; clone size: .; J gene: TRBJ2-7; CDR3 protein: CSARTLVGEQYF
CDR3 length: 12; V gene: TRBV7-3; clone size: .; J gene: TRBJ2-1; CDR3 protein: CASSFVYNEQFF
CDR3 length: 15; V gene: TRBV27; clone size: few; J gene: TRBJ1-1; CDR3 protein: CASSLIQGGGTEAFF
CDR3 length: 13; V gene: TRBV10-3; clone size: many; J gene: TRBJ2-3; CDR3 protein: CAINLGETDTQYF
CDR3 length: 13; V gene: TRBV6-5; clone size: .; J gene: TRBJ2-1; CDR3 protein: CASRRWDYNEQFF
CDR3 length: 15; V gene: TRBV18; clone size: .; J gene: TRBJ2-7; CDR3 protein: CASSPVAGALHEQYF
CDR3 length: 13; V gene: TRBV6-5; clone size: few; J gene: TRBJ2-1; CDR3 protein: CASSYSGVEEQFF
CDR3 length: 12; V gene: TRBV4-2; clone size: many; J gene: TRBJ2-7; CDR3 protein: CASSQDTNEQYF
CDR3 length: 15; V gene: TRBV10-3; clone size: .; J gene: TRBJ1-1; CDR3 protein: CAISEPGRSFTEAFF
CDR3 length: 16; V gene: TRBV6-2/TRBV6-3; clone size: few; J gene: TRBJ2-1; CDR3 protein: CASARIFSGAYNEQFF
CDR3 length: 12; V gene: TRBV18; clone size: .; J gene: TRBJ2-7; CDR3 protein: CASSAKGDEQYF
CDR3 length: 15; V gene: TRBV9; clone size: many; J gene: TRBJ2-3; CDR3 protein: CASSRGNITADTQYF
CDR3 length: 13; V gene: TRBV29-1; clone size: many; J gene: TRBJ2-1; CDR3 protein: CSASGQGPHEQFF
CDR3 length: 16; V gene: TRBV4-3; clone size: .; J gene: TRBJ2-2; CDR3 protein: CASSQESGANTGELFF
CDR3 length: 16; V gene: TRBV28; clone size: few; J gene: TRBJ2-1; CDR3 protein: CASSLSSLAGYNEQFF
CDR3 length: 15; V gene: TRBV6-5; clone size: few; J gene: TRBJ2-1; CDR3 protein: CASSYQAGGFYEQFF
CDR3 length: 13; V gene: TRBV29-1; clone size: few; J gene: TRBJ1-1; CDR3 protein: CSVVGQGAGWAFF
CDR3 length: 11; V gene: TRBV20-1; clone size: few; J gene: TRBJ2-3; CDR3 protein: CSIIGVDTQYF
CDR3 length: 16; V gene: TRBV12-3/TRBV12-4; clone size: few; J gene: TRBJ2-5; CDR3 protein: CASSLGPGATQETQYF
CDR3 length: 15; V gene: TRBV9; clone size: .; J gene: TRBJ1-6; CDR3 protein: CASSTREGFGSPLHF
CDR3 length: 14; V gene: TRBV18; clone size: .; J gene: TRBJ2-1; CDR3 protein: CASSRGDAYNEQFF
CDR3 length: 14; V gene: TRBV10-3; clone size: few; J gene: TRBJ2-7; CDR3 protein: CATGLPGQGYEQYF
CDR3 length: 12; V gene: TRBV28; clone size: .; J gene: TRBJ2-5; CDR3 protein: CASSSGRETQYF